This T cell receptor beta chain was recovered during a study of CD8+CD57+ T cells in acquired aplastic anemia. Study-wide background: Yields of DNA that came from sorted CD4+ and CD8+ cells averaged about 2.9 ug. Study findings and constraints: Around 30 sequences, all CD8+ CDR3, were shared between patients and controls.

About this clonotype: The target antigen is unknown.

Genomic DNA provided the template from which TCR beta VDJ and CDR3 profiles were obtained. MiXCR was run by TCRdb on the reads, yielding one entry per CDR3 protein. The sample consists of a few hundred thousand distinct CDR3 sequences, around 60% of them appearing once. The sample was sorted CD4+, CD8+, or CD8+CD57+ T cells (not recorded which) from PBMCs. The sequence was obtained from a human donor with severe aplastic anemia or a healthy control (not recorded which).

The CDR3 loop reads CASSLLGRGSGTEAFF. CDR3 sequence (DNA): TGTGCCAGCAGCTTACTCGGCAGGGGTAGTGGCACTGAAGCTTTCTTT. V usage is TRBV5-4 and J usage is TRBJ1-1; D is possibly TRBD1 (6 bases). Trimming pared 2 bases from V and 4 bases from J, leaving 18 bases between. Germline CDR1 is SGHNT and CDR2 is YYREEE (reference sequence). There are 16 residues in the CDR3.